This record looks at one T cell receptor beta chain sequence and its context. This record belongs to a study of blood T cell repertoires in COVID-19. Assay: immunoSEQ multiplex PCR; the TCRdb copy retains only in-frame clones and omits some. This table has over 250,000 clones, approximately 91% appearing once. Trimming took off 6 bases at V and 1 base at J, with 10 bases between the two ends. Per the germline V gene, CDR1 is MNHEY and CDR2 is SMNVEV (reference sequence). The CDR3 is 15 amino acids. The V and J genes are TRBV27 and TRBJ2-6; the D gene is possibly TRBD2 (6 bases). The source is a man in his forties or fifties with acute or convalescent COVID-19. Sequencing was performed on peripheral blood. The CDR3 region is CASSHGGSGANVLTF. DNA for the CDR3: TGTGCCAGCAGCCATGGGGGGTCTGGGGCCAACGTCCTGACTTTC.